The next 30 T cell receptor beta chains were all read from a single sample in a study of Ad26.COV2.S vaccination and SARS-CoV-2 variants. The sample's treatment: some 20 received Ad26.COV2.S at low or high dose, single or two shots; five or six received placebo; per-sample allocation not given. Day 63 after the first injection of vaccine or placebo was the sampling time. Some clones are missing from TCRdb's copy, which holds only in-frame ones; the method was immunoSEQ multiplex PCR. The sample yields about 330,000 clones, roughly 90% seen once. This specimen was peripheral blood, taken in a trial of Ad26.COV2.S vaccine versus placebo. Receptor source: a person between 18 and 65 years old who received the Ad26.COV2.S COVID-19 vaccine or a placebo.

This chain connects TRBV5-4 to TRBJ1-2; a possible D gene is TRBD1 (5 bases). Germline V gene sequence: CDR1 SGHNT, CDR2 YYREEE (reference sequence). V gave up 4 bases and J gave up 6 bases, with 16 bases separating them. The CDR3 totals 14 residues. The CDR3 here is CASSRDWGGDGYTF. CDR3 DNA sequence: TGTGCCAGCAGCCGCGATTGGGGGGGGGATGGCTACACCTTC.

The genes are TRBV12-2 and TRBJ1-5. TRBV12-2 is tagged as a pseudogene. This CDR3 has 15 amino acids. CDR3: CASRFKDGRNQPQHF. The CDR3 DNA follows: TGTGCAAGTCGCTTCAAAGACGGTCGCAATCAGCCCCAGCATTTT.

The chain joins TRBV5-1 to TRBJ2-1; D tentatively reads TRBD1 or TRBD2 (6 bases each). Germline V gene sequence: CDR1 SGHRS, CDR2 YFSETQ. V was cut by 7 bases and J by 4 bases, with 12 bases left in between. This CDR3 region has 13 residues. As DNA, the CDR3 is TGCGCCAGCCAAAGGGGGGATTACAATGAGCAGTTCTTC. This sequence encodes CASQRGDYNEQFF.

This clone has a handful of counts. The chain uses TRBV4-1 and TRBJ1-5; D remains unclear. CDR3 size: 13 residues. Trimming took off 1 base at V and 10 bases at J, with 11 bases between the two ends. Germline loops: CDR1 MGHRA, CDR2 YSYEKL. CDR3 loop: CASSQGRAGPQHF. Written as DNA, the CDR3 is TGCGCCAGCAGCCAAGGGCGGGCTGGTCCCCAGCATTTT.

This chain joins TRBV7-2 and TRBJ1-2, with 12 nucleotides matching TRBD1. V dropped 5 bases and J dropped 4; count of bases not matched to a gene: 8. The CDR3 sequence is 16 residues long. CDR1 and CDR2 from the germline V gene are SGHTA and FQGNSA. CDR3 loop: CASSESGQGASYGYTF. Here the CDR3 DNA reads TGTGCCAGCAGCGAATCGGGACAGGGGGCCAGCTATGGCTACACCTTC.

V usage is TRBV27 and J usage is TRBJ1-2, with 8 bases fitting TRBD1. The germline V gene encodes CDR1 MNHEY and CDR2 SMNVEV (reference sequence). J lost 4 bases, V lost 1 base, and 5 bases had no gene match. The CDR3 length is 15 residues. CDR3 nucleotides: TGTGCCAGCAGTTTATGGGCAGGGGGCGTCTATGGCTACACCTTC. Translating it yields CASSLWAGGVYGYTF.

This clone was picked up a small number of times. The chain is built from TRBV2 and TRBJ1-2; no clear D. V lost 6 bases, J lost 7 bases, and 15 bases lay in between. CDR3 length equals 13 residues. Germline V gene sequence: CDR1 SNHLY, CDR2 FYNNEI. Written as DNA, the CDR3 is TGTGCCAGCAGGGCGGACGGGAAAGGTGGCTACACCTTC. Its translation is CASRADGKGGYTF. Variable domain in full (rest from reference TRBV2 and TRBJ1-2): EPEVTQTPSHQVTQMGQEVILRCVPISNHLYFYWYRQILGQKVEFLVSFYNNEISEKSEIFDDQFSVERPDGSNFTLKIRSTKLEDSAMYFCASRADGKGGYTFGSGTRLTVV.

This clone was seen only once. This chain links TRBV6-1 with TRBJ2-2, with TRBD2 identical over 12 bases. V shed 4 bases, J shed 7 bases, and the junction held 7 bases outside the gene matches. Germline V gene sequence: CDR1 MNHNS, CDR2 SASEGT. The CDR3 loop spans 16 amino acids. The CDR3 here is CASSVLAGGPGGELFF. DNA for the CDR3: TGTGCCAGCAGTGTCCTAGCGGGGGGGCCCGGCGGGGAGCTGTTTTTT.

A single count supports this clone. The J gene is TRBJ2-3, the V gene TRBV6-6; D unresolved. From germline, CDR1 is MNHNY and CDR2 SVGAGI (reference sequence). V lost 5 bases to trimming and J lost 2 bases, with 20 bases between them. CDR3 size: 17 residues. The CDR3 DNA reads TGTGCCAGCAGTCCCCTTATAAGAGAGCCGGACACAGATACGCAGTATTTT. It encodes CASSPLIREPDTDTQYF.

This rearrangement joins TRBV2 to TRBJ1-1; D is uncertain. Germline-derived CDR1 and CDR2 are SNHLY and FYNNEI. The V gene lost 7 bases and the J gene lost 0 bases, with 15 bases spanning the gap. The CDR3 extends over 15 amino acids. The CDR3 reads CASTVHGLMNTEAFF. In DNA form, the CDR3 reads TGTGCCAGCACGGTCCACGGACTGATGAACACTGAAGCTTTCTTT.

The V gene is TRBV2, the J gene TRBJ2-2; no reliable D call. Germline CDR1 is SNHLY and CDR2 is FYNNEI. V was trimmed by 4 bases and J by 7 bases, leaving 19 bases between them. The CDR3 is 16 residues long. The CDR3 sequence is CASSADVVFTGGELFF. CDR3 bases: TGTGCCAGCAGTGCGGATGTGGTGTTTACGGGCGGGGAGCTGTTTTTT.

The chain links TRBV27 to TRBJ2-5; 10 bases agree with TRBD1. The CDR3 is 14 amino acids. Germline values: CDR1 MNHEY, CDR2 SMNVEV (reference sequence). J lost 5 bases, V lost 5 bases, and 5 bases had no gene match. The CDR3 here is CASSIGTGVETQYF. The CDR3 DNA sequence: TGTGCCAGCAGTATCGGGACAGGGGTGGAGACCCAGTACTTC.

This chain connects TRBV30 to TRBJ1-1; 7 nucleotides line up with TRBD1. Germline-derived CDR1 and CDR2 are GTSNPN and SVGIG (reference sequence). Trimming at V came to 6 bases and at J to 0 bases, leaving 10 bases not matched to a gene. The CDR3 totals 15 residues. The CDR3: CACTRDSPMNTEAFF. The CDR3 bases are TGTGCCTGCACCCGGGACAGCCCGATGAACACTGAAGCTTTCTTT.

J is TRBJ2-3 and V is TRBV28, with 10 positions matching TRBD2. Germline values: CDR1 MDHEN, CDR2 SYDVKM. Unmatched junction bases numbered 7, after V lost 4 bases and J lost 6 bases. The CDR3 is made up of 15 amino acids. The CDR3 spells CASSSSGLATDTQYF. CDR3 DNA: TGTGCCAGCAGTTCGTCGGGACTAGCGACGGATACGCAGTATTTT. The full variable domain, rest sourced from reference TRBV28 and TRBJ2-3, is DVKVTQSSRYLVKRTGEKVFLECVQDMDHENMFWYRQDPGLGLRLIYFSYDVKMKEKGDIPEGYSVSREKKERFSLILESASTNQTSMYLCASSSSGLATDTQYFGPGTRLTVL.

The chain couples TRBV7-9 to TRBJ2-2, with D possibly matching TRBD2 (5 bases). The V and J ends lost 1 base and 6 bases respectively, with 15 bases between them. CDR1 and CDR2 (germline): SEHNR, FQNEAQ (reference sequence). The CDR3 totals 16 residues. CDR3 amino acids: CASSLVLLASPGELFF. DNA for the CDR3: TGTGCCAGCAGCTTAGTGTTGCTAGCCAGCCCCGGGGAGCTGTTTTTT.

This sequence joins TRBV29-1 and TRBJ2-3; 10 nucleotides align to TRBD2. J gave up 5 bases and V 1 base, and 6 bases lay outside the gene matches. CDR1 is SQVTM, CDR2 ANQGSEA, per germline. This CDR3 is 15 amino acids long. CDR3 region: CSVEGLAGGLDTQYF. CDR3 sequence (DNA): TGCAGCGTTGAAGGGTTAGCGGGAGGTCTAGATACGCAGTATTTT.

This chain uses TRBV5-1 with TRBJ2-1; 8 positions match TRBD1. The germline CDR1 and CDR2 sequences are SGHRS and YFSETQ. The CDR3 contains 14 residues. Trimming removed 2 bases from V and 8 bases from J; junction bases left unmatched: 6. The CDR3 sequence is CASSFKTGVDEQFF. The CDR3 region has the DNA TGCGCCAGCAGCTTTAAGACAGGGGTCGATGAGCAGTTCTTC.

CDR3 sequence (DNA): TGTGCCAGCAGCTTAGTACTAGCGGGCTCGTCCAATGAGCAGTTCTTC. Encoded protein: CASSLVLAGSSNEQFF. The rearrangement uses TRBV7-9 and TRBJ2-1; 9 positions agree with TRBD2. Germline assignment: CDR1 SEHNR and CDR2 FQNEAQ (reference sequence). This CDR3 region has 16 residues. J gave up 6 bases and V 1 base, and 7 bases lay outside the gene matches.

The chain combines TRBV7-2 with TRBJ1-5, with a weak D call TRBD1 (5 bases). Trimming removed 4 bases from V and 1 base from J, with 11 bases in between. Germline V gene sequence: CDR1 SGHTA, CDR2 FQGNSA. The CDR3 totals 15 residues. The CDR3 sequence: CASSSRRDSNQPQHF. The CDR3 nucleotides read TGTGCCAGCAGCTCTCGCCGGGACAGCAATCAGCCCCAGCATTTT.

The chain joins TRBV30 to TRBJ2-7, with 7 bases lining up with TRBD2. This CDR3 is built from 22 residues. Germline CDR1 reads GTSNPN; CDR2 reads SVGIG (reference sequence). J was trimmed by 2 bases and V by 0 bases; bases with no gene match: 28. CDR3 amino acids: CAWSVFIGGGDIYLPRAYEQYV. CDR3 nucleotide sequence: TGTGCCTGGAGTGTATTTATTGGTGGGGGGGATATTTATTTACCTAGGGCCTACGAGCAGTACGTC.

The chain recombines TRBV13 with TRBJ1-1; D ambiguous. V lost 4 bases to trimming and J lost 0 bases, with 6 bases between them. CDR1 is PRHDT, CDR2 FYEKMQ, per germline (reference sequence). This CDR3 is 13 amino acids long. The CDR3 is CASSSQLNTEAFF. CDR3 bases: TGTGCCAGCAGCTCCCAATTGAACACTGAAGCTTTCTTT.

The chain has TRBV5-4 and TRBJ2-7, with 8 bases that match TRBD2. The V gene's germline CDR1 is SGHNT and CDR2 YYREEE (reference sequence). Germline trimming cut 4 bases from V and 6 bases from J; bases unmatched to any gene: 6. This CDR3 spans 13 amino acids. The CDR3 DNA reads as TGTGCCAGCAGCATAGGACTAGCTGGCGAGCAGTACTTC. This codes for CASSIGLAGEQYF. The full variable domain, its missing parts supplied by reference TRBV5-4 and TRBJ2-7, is ETGVTQSPTHLIKTRGQQVTLRCSSQSGHNTVSWYQQALGQGPQFIFQYYREEENGRGNFPPRFSGLQFPNYSSELNVNALELDDSALYLCASSIGLAGEQYFGPGTRLTVT.

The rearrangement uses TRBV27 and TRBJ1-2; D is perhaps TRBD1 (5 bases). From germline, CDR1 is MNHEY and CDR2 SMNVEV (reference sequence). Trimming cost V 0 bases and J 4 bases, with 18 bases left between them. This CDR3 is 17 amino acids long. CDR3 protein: CASSLSKNRFEGYGYTF. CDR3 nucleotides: TGTGCCAGCAGTTTATCGAAAAACAGGTTTGAGGGCTATGGCTACACCTTC.

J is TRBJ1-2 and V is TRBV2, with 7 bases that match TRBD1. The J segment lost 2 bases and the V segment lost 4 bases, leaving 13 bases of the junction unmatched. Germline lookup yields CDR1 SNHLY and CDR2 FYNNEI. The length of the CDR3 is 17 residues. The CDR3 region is CASSATGAIINNYGYTF. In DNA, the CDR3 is TGTGCCAGCAGTGCCACAGGGGCAATCATAAACAACTATGGCTACACCTTC.

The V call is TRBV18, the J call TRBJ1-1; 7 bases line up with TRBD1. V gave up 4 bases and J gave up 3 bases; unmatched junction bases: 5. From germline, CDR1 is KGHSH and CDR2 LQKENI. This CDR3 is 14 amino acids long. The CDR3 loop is CASSHSGGDTEAFF. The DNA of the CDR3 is TGTGCCAGCTCACATTCAGGGGGTGACACTGAAGCTTTCTTT.

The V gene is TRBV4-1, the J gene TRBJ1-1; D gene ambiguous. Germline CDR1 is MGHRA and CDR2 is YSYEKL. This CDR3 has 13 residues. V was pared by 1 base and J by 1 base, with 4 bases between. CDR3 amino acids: CASSQGWNTEAFF. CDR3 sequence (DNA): TGCGCCAGCAGCCAAGGTTGGAACACTGAAGCTTTCTTT.

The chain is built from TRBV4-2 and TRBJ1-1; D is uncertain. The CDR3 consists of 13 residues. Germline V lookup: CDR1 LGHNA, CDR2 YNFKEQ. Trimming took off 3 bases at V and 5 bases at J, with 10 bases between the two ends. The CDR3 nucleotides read TGTGCCAGCAGCCACCCAGGCGGAACTGAAGCTTTCTTT. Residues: CASSHPGGTEAFF.

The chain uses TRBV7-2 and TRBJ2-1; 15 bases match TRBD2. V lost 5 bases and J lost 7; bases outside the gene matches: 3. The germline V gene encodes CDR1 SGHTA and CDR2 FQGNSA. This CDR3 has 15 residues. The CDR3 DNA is TGTGCCAGCAGCATGGGACTAGCGGGAGGTAATGAGCAGTTCTTC. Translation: CASSMGLAGGNEQFF.

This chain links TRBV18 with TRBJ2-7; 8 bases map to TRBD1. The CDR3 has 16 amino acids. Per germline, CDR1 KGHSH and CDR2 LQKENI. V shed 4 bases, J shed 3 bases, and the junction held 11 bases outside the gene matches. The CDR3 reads CASSLQNPDRGYEQYF. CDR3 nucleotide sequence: TGTGCCAGCTCACTCCAAAATCCCGACAGGGGCTACGAGCAGTACTTC.

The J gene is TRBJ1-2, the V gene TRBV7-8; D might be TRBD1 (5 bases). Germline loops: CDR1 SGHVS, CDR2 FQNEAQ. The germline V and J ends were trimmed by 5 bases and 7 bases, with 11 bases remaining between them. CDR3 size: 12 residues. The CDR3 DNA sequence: TGTGCCAGCAGCCCCGCGGGGGTTGGCTACACCTTC. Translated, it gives CASSPAGVGYTF. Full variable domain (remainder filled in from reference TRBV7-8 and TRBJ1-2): GAGVSQSPRYKVAKRGQDVALRCDPISGHVSLFWYQQALGQGPEFLTYFQNEAQLDKSGLPSDRFFAERPEGSVSTLKIQRTQQEDSAVYLCASSPAGVGYTFGSGTRLTVV.